This is a list of T cell receptor beta chains from one sample in a study of blood T cell repertoires in COVID-19. Repertoires were generated with immunoSEQ multiplex PCR, while TCRdb's copy carries only in-frame clones and drops some. Of about 260,000 clones listed, 70% to 90% are singletons. The sequenced material came from PBMCs or T cells enriched from blood (not recorded which). These receptor sequences come from a man aged 50 or older who had been exposed to COVID-19. Each CDR3 is given with its conserved first and last residue. D genes are given only for firm matches. The size of a clone is reported for some rows only, either as once, few or many, or as a class for expanded clones.

d_gene: TRBD1
abundance: .
j_gene: TRBJ1-2
v_gene: TRBV5-4
CDR3aa: CASSLGGQGRVDGYTF
CDR3nt: TGTGCCAGCAGCTTGGGGGGACAGGGGAGGGTAGATGGCTACACCTTC

d_gene: .
abundance: .
j_gene: TRBJ2-1
v_gene: TRBV5-1
CDR3aa: CASSSLTVGSSNEQFF
CDR3nt: TGCGCCAGCAGCTCCCTGACTGTCGGGAGCAGCAATGAGCAGTTCTTC

d_gene: .
abundance: .
j_gene: TRBJ1-1
v_gene: TRBV5-1
CDR3aa: CASRLQGSNTEAFF
CDR3nt: TGCGCCAGCAGATTACAGGGTTCGAACACTGAAGCTTTCTTT

d_gene: TRBD2
abundance: .
j_gene: TRBJ2-7
v_gene: TRBV27
CDR3aa: CASSLFTSGGEQYF
CDR3nt: TGTGCCAGCAGTTTATTTACTAGCGGCGGGGAGCAGTACTTC

d_gene: TRBD1
abundance: .
j_gene: TRBJ1-6
v_gene: TRBV6-1
CDR3aa: CASSEGTGGPLHF
CDR3nt: TGTGCCAGCAGTGAAGGGACAGGGGGACCCCTCCACTTT

d_gene: .
abundance: .
j_gene: TRBJ2-5
v_gene: TRBV2
CDR3aa: CASGPEETQYF
CDR3nt: TGTGCCAGCGGGCCGGAAGAGACCCAGTACTTC

d_gene: TRBD1
abundance: .
j_gene: TRBJ2-5
v_gene: TRBV24-1
CDR3aa: CATSDPITGTGQETQYF
CDR3nt: TGTGCCACCAGTGATCCAATTACCGGGACAGGGCAAGAGACCCAGTACTTC

d_gene: TRBD1
abundance: .
j_gene: TRBJ1-2
v_gene: TRBV28
CDR3aa: CASSLPGTGIDYGYTF
CDR3nt: TGTGCCAGCTCTCTCCCCGGGACAGGGATCGACTATGGCTACACCTTC

d_gene: .
abundance: few
j_gene: TRBJ2-7
v_gene: TRBV5-8
CDR3aa: CASSIGTSPMNEQYF
CDR3nt: TGTGCCAGCAGCATCGGGACTTCCCCCATGAACGAGCAGTACTTC

d_gene: .
abundance: .
j_gene: TRBJ2-1
v_gene: TRBV27
CDR3aa: CASSLGGFNEQFF
CDR3nt: TGTGCCAGCAGTTTAGGAGGGTTCAATGAGCAGTTCTTC

d_gene: .
abundance: .
j_gene: TRBJ2-5
v_gene: TRBV5-1
CDR3aa: CASSFSTKETQYF
CDR3nt: TGCGCCAGCAGCTTCAGTACCAAAGAGACCCAGTACTTC

d_gene: TRBD1
abundance: .
j_gene: TRBJ1-5
v_gene: TRBV28
CDR3aa: CASSSDRAVQPQHF
CDR3nt: TGTGCCAGCAGCTCCGACAGGGCGGTTCAGCCCCAGCATTTT

d_gene: .
abundance: .
j_gene: TRBJ1-1
v_gene: TRBV5-4
CDR3aa: CASSLPVQGLNTEAFF
CDR3nt: TGTGCCAGCAGCTTGCCCGTACAGGGATTGAACACTGAAGCTTTCTTT

d_gene: TRBD2
abundance: .
j_gene: TRBJ2-2
v_gene: TRBV28
CDR3aa: CASSFPGLAENTGELFF
CDR3nt: TGTGCCAGCAGTTTCCCCGGACTAGCGGAGAACACCGGGGAGCTGTTTTTT

d_gene: TRBD1
abundance: .
j_gene: TRBJ1-6
v_gene: TRBV7-9
CDR3aa: CASSPWTGSRSYNSPLHF
CDR3nt: TGTGCCAGCAGCCCCTGGACAGGGAGTCGCTCCTATAATTCACCCCTCCACTTT

d_gene: .
abundance: .
j_gene: TRBJ1-1
v_gene: TRBV7-9
CDR3aa: CASSLPGLINTEAFF
CDR3nt: TGTGCCAGCAGCTTACCGGGACTCATTAACACTGAAGCTTTCTTT

d_gene: .
abundance: .
j_gene: TRBJ1-4
v_gene: TRBV11-3
CDR3aa: CASSPGGAYEKLFF
CDR3nt: TGTGCCAGCAGCCCTGGGGGGGCTTATGAAAAACTGTTTTTT

d_gene: .
abundance: .
j_gene: TRBJ1-5
v_gene: TRBV28
CDR3aa: CASSHLEGHQPQHF
CDR3nt: TGTGCCAGCAGTCACCTAGAGGGCCATCAGCCCCAGCATTTT

d_gene: .
abundance: .
j_gene: TRBJ1-2
v_gene: TRBV11-2
CDR3aa: CASSLATVTYTF
CDR3nt: TGTGCCAGCAGCTTAGCGACAGTTACATACACCTTC

d_gene: TRBD2
abundance: .
j_gene: TRBJ2-1
v_gene: TRBV20-1
CDR3aa: CSASLFGGRAVNEQFF
CDR3nt: TGCAGTGCTAGTCTATTCGGGGGGAGGGCCGTCAATGAGCAGTTCTTC

d_gene: .
abundance: .
j_gene: TRBJ1-1
v_gene: TRBV28
CDR3aa: CASSLTAEAFF
CDR3nt: TGTGCCAGCAGTTTAACGGCTGAAGCTTTCTTT

d_gene: TRBD1
abundance: .
j_gene: TRBJ1-1
v_gene: TRBV9
CDR3aa: CASSPTGGSLEAFF
CDR3nt: TGTGCCAGCAGCCCGACAGGGGGGAGTTTAGAAGCTTTCTTT

d_gene: .
abundance: .
j_gene: TRBJ1-1
v_gene: TRBV30
CDR3aa: CAWSVRGAAFF
CDR3nt: TGTGCCTGGAGTGTACGGGGGGCTGCTTTCTTT

d_gene: TRBD2
abundance: .
j_gene: TRBJ2-1
v_gene: TRBV5-1
CDR3aa: CASSLGLAGSLYNEQFF
CDR3nt: TGCGCCAGCAGCTTGGGACTAGCGGGCTCTCTCTACAATGAGCAGTTCTTC

d_gene: .
abundance: .
j_gene: TRBJ1-3
v_gene: TRBV19
CDR3aa: CASSIREDWRGNTIYF
CDR3nt: TGTGCCAGTAGTATACGGGAGGACTGGCGCGGAAACACCATATATTTT

d_gene: .
abundance: few
j_gene: TRBJ1-1
v_gene: TRBV5-1
CDR3aa: CASSVDGNTEAFF
CDR3nt: TGCGCCAGCAGCGTGGACGGGAACACTGAAGCTTTCTTT

d_gene: TRBD1
abundance: .
j_gene: TRBJ1-2
v_gene: TRBV11-2
CDR3aa: CASSPEQGNYGYTF
CDR3nt: TGTGCCAGCAGCCCTGAACAGGGGAACTATGGCTACACCTTC

d_gene: TRBD2
abundance: .
j_gene: TRBJ2-5
v_gene: TRBV6-5
CDR3aa: CASSLPSGGVETQYF
CDR3nt: TGTGCCAGCAGTTTACCTAGTGGGGGGGTAGAGACCCAGTACTTC

d_gene: TRBD1
abundance: .
j_gene: TRBJ2-5
v_gene: TRBV28
CDR3aa: CASSFPPGTGESETQYF
CDR3nt: TGTGCCAGCAGTTTTCCTCCCGGGACAGGGGAGAGTGAGACCCAGTACTTC

d_gene: TRBD2
abundance: .
j_gene: TRBJ2-7
v_gene: TRBV10-3
CDR3aa: CAISSGGGYEQYF
CDR3nt: TGTGCCATCAGCTCGGGGGGTGGATACGAGCAGTACTTC

d_gene: .
abundance: .
j_gene: TRBJ2-2
v_gene: TRBV29-1
CDR3aa: CSVAASLGSGTGELFF
CDR3nt: TGCAGCGTTGCTGCCAGCCTTGGATCGGGCACCGGGGAGCTGTTTTTT

d_gene: TRBD1
abundance: .
j_gene: TRBJ2-2
v_gene: TRBV28
CDR3aa: CASSSFPGQQFTNTGELFF
CDR3nt: TGTGCCAGCAGTTCCTTTCCGGGACAGCAATTTACGAACACCGGGGAGCTGTTTTTT

d_gene: TRBD1
abundance: .
j_gene: TRBJ2-7
v_gene: TRBV28
CDR3aa: CASSLWTGSEQYF
CDR3nt: TGTGCCAGCAGTTTATGGACAGGGTCCGAGCAGTACTTC

d_gene: .
abundance: .
j_gene: TRBJ2-3
v_gene: TRBV5-1
CDR3aa: CASSGWSGSTDTQYF
CDR3nt: TGCGCCAGCAGCGGGTGGTCAGGTAGCACAGATACGCAGTATTTT

d_gene: TRBD2
abundance: .
j_gene: TRBJ2-5
v_gene: TRBV5-1
CDR3aa: CASSPQLGLAGPETQYF
CDR3nt: TGCGCCAGCAGCCCCCAGTTAGGACTAGCGGGGCCAGAGACCCAGTACTTC

d_gene: .
abundance: .
j_gene: TRBJ2-7
v_gene: TRBV10-1
CDR3aa: CASSPGPREQYF
CDR3nt: TGCGCCAGCAGTCCAGGGCCCCGCGAGCAGTACTTC

d_gene: .
abundance: once
j_gene: TRBJ2-4
v_gene: TRBV7-9
CDR3aa: CASSSLIAKNIQYF
CDR3nt: TGTGCCAGCAGCTCCCTAATAGCCAAAAACATTCAGTACTTC

d_gene: .
abundance: .
j_gene: TRBJ2-1
v_gene: TRBV24-1
CDR3aa: CATSDLSIEQFF
CDR3nt: TGTGCCACCAGTGATTTGTCCATTGAGCAGTTCTTC

d_gene: .
abundance: .
j_gene: TRBJ1-3
v_gene: TRBV30
CDR3aa: CACSSGAGNTIYF
CDR3nt: TGTGCCTGTTCTTCAGGGGCTGGAAACACCATATATTTT

d_gene: TRBD2
abundance: .
j_gene: TRBJ2-2
v_gene: TRBV7-3
CDR3aa: CASSQLAGGYTGELFF
CDR3nt: TGTGCCAGCAGCCAACTAGCGGGGGGATACACCGGGGAGCTGTTTTTT

d_gene: .
abundance: once
j_gene: TRBJ2-5
v_gene: TRBV3-1/TRBV3-2
CDR3aa: CASSQSQGIPAGETQYF
CDR3nt: TGTGCCAGCAGCCAATCTCAGGGGATTCCAGCCGGAGAGACCCAGTACTTC

d_gene: .
abundance: .
j_gene: TRBJ2-1
v_gene: TRBV27
CDR3aa: CASIRSFRRDPYNEQFF
CDR3nt: TGTGCCAGCATTAGGAGTTTTCGGCGGGACCCCTACAATGAGCAGTTCTTC

d_gene: .
abundance: .
j_gene: TRBJ1-1
v_gene: TRBV7-8
CDR3aa: CASSLGWARDTRNTEAFF
CDR3nt: TGTGCCAGCAGCTTAGGCTGGGCTAGGGACACTCGGAACACTGAAGCTTTCTTT

d_gene: TRBD2
abundance: once
j_gene: TRBJ2-3
v_gene: TRBV5-4
CDR3aa: CASSLGSGGGRGDTQYF
CDR3nt: TGTGCCAGCAGCTTGGGATCGGGGGGAGGAAGAGGGGATACGCAGTATTTT

d_gene: .
abundance: .
j_gene: TRBJ1-1
v_gene: TRBV5-4
CDR3aa: CASSFSEITEAFF
CDR3nt: TGTGCCAGCAGCTTTAGCGAGATCACTGAAGCTTTCTTT

d_gene: .
abundance: .
j_gene: TRBJ2-7
v_gene: TRBV6-2/TRBV6-3
CDR3aa: CASSYQGRPYEQYF
CDR3nt: TGTGCCAGCAGTTACCAGGGCAGACCCTACGAGCAGTACTTC

d_gene: .
abundance: .
j_gene: TRBJ1-4
v_gene: TRBV7-9
CDR3aa: CASSRRGSTNEKLFF
CDR3nt: TGTGCCAGCAGCCGTCGAGGGTCAACTAATGAAAAACTGTTTTTT

d_gene: .
abundance: .
j_gene: TRBJ1-5
v_gene: TRBV5-5
CDR3aa: CASSRTGTFSNQPQHF
CDR3nt: TGTGCCAGCAGCCGCACAGGGACCTTTAGCAATCAGCCCCAGCATTTT

d_gene: .
abundance: .
j_gene: TRBJ2-7
v_gene: TRBV6-5
CDR3aa: CASSQGGSYEQYF
CDR3nt: TGTGCCAGCTCCCAGGGGGGTTCCTACGAGCAGTACTTC

d_gene: TRBD2
abundance: .
j_gene: TRBJ2-3
v_gene: TRBV5-1
CDR3aa: CASSLARGGGATDTQYF
CDR3nt: TGCGCCAGCAGCTTGGCGAGGGGCGGGGGGGCCACAGATACGCAGTATTTT